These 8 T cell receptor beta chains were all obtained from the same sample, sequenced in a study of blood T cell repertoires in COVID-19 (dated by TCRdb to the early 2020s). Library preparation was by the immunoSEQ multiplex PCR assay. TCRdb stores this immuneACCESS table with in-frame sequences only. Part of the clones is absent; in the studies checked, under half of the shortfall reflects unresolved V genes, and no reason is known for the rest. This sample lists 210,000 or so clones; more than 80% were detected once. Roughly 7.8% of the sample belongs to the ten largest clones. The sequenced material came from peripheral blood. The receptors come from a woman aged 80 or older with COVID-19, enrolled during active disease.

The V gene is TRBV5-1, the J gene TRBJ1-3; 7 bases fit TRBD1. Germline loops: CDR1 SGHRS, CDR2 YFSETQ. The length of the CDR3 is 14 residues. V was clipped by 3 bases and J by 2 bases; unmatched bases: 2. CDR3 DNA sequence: TGCGCCAGCAGCTCAGGACAGGCTGGAAACACCATATATTTT. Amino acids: CASSSGQAGNTIYF.

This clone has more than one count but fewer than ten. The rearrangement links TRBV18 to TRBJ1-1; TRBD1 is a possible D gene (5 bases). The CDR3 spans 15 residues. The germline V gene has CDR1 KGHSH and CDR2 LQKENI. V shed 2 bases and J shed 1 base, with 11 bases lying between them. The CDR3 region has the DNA TGTGCCAGCTCACCAACGACAGAAAAGAACACTGAAGCTTTCTTT. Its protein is CASSPTTEKNTEAFF.

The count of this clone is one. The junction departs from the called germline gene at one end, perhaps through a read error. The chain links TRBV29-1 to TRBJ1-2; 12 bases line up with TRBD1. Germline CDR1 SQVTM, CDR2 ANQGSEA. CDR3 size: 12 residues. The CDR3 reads CSVTGTGGRNIF. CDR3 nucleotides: TGCAGCGTTACCGGGACAGGGGGCAGGAACATCTTC.

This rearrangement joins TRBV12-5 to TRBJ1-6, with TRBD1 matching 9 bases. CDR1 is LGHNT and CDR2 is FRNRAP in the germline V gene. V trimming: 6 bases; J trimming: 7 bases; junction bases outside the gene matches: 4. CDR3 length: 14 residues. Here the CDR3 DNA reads TGTGCTAGTGGGGAGGACAGGGGAAATTCACCCCTCCACTTT. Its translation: CASGEDRGNSPLHF. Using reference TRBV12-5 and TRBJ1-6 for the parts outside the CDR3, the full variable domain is DARVTQTPRHKVTEMGQEVTMRCQPILGHNTVFWYRQTMMQGLELLAYFRNRAPLDDSGMPKDRFSAEMPDATLATLKIQPSEPRDSAVYFCASGEDRGNSPLHFGNGTRLTVT.

CDR3 region: CASSVAPATAEYF. As DNA, the CDR3 is TGTGCCAGCAGCGTAGCCCCGGCCACCGCGGAGTATTTT. This chain uses TRBV9 with TRBJ2-3; D is unresolved. In germline, CDR1 is SGDLS, CDR2 YYNGEE. Between the trimmed V and J ends, which lost 0 bases and 13 bases, there was a span of 15 bases. The CDR3 is made up of 13 amino acids.

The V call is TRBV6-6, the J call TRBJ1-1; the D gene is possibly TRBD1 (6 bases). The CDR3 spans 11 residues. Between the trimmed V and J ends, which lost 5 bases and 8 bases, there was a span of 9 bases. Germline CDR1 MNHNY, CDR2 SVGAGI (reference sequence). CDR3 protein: CASSGDREAFF. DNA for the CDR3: TGTGCCAGCAGTGGTGACAGGGAAGCTTTCTTT.

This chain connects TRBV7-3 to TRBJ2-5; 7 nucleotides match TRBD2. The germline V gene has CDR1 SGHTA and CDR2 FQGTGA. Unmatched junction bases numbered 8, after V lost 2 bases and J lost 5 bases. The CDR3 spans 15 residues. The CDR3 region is CASSLGVAGSETQYF. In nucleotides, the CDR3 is TGTGCCAGCAGCTTAGGGGTAGCGGGCTCTGAGACCCAGTACTTC. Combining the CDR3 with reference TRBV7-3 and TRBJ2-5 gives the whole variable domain GAGVSQTPSNKVTEKGKYVELRCDPISGHTALYWYRQSLGQGPEFLIYFQGTGAADDSGLPNDRFFAVRPEGSVSTLKIQRTERGDSAVYLCASSLGVAGSETQYFGPGTRLLVL.

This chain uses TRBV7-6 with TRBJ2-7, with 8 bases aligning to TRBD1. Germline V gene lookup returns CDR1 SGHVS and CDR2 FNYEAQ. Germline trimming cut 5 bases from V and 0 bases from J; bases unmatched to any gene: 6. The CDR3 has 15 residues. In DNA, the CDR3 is TGTGCCAGCAGCCAGGGACAGGCACTCTCCTACGAGCAGTACTTC. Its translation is CASSQGQALSYEQYF.